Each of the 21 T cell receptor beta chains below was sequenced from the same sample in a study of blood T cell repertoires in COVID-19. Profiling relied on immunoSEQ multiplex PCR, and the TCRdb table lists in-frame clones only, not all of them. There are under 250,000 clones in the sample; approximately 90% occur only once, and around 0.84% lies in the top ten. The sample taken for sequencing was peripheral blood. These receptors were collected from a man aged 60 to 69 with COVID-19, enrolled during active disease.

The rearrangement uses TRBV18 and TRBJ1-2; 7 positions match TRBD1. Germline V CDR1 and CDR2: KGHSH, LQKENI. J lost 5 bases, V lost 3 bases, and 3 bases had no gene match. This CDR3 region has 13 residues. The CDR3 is CASSPQTGYGYTF. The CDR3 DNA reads TGTGCCAGCTCACCTCAGACAGGGTATGGCTACACCTTC.

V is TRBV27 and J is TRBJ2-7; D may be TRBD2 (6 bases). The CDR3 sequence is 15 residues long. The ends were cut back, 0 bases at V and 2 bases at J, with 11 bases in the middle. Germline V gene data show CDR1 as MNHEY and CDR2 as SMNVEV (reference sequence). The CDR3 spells CASSLSSAGTYEQYF. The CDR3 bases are TGTGCCAGCAGTTTATCTTCCGCGGGAACCTACGAGCAGTACTTC.

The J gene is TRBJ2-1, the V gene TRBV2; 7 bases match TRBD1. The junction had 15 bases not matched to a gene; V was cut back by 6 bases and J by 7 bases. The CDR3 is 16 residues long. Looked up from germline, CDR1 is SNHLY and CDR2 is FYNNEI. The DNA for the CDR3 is TGTGCCAGCAGCCTAGGCGACAGGGTTCTCCAAAATGAGCAGTTCTTC. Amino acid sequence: CASSLGDRVLQNEQFF.

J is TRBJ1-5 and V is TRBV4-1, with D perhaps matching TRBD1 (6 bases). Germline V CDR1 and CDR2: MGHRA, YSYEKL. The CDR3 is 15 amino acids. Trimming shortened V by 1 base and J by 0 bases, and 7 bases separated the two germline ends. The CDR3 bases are TGCGCCAGCAGCCAAGGGGACAATAGCAATCAGCCCCAGCATTTT. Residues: CASSQGDNSNQPQHF.

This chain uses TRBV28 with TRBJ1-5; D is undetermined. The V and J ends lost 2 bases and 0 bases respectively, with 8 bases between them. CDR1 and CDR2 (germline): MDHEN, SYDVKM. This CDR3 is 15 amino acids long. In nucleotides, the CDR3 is TGTGCCAGCAGTTTAAGCGGGAGTAGCAATCAGCCCCAGCATTTT. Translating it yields CASSLSGSSNQPQHF.

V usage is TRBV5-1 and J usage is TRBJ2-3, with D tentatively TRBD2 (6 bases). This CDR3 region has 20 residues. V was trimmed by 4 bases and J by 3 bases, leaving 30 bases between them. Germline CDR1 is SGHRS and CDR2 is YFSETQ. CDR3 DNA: TGCGCCAGCAGCCCAAGGGAGAACAGCCTCCGGAGGGCTAGGACAGATACGCAGTATTTT. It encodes CASSPRENSLRRARTDTQYF.

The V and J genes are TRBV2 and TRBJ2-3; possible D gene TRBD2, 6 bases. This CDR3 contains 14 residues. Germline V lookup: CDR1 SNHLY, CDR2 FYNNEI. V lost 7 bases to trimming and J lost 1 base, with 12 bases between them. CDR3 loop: CASTGDRRTDTQYF. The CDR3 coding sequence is TGTGCCAGCACGGGGGACCGCCGCACAGATACGCAGTATTTT.

In nucleotides, the CDR3 is TGTGCCACCAGTGATCACGGACAGGGGTATCGGGAGCTGTTTTTT. This encodes CATSDHGQGYRELFF. The J gene is TRBJ2-2, the V gene TRBV24-1; 9 bases line up with TRBD1. CDR3 length: 15 residues. Trimming took 3 bases from V and 9 from J; bases not matched to a gene: 7. CDR1 KGHDR and CDR2 SFDVKD come from the germline V gene.

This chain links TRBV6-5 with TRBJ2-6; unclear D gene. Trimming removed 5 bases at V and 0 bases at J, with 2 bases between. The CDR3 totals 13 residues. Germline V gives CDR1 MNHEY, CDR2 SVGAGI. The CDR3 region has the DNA TGTGCCAGCAGTCTCTCTGGGGCCAACGTCCTGACTTTC. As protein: CASSLSGANVLTF.

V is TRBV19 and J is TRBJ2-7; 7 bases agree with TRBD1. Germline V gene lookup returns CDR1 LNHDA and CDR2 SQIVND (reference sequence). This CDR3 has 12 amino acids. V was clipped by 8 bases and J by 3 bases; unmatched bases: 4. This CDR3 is CASSGTVYEQYF. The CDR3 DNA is TGTGCCAGTTCCGGGACAGTCTACGAGCAGTACTTC.

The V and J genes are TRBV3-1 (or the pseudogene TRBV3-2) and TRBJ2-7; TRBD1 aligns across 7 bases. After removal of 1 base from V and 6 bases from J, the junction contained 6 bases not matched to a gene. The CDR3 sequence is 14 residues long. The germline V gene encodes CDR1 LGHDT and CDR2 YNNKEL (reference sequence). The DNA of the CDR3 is TGTGCCAGCAGCCAAGGGACAGGTATCTTCGAGCAGTACTTC. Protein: CASSQGTGIFEQYF.

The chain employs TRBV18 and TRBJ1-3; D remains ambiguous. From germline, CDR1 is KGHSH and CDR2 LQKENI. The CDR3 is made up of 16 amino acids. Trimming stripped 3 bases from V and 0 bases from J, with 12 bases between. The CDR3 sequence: CASSPLEAPSGNTIYF. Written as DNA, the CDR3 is TGTGCCAGCTCACCGTTAGAGGCCCCCTCTGGAAACACCATATATTTT. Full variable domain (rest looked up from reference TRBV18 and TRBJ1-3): NAGVMQNPRHLVRRRGQEARLRCSPMKGHSHVYWYRQLPEEGLKFMVYLQKENIIDESGMPKERFSAEFPKEGPSILRIQQVVRGDSAAYFCASSPLEAPSGNTIYFGEGSWLTVV.

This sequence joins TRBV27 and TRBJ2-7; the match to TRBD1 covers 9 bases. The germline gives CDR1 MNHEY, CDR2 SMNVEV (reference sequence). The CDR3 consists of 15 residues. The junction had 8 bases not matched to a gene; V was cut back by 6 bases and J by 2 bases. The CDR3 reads CASRRPGQGPYEQYF. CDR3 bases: TGTGCCAGCAGACGACCGGGACAGGGCCCCTACGAGCAGTACTTC.

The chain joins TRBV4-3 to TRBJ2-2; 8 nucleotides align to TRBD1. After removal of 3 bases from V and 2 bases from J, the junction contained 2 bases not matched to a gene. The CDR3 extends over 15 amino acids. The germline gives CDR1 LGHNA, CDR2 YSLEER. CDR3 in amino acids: CASSQDRDNTGELFF. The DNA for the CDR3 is TGCGCCAGCAGCCAGGACAGGGATAACACCGGGGAGCTGTTTTTT.

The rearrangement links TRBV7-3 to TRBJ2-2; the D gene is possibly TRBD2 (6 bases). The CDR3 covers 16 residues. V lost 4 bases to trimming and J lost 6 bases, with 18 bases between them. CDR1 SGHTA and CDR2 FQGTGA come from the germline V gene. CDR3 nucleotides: TGTGCCAGCAGCTCATCCGGGGGATCTGTCTCCGGGGAGCTGTTTTTT. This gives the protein CASSSSGGSVSGELFF.

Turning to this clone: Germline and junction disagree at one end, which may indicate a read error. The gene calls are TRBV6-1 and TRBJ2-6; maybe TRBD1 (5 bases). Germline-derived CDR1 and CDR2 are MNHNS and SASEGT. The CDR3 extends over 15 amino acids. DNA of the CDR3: TGTGCCAGCACTGAATTGACAGATGGGGCCAACGTCCTGACTTTC. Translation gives CASTELTDGANVLTF.

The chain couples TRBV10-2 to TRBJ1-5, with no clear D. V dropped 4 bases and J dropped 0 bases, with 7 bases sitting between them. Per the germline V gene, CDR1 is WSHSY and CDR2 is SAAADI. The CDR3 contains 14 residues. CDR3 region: CASSGQASNQPQHF. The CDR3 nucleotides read TGCGCCAGCAGTGGTCAGGCTAGCAATCAGCCCCAGCATTTT.

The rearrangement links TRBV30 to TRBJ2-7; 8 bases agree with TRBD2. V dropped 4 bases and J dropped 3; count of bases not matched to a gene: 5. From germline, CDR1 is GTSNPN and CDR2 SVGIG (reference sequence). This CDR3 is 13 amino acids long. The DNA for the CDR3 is TGTGCCTGGAAAACTAGCGGACTCTACGAGCAGTACTTC. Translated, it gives CAWKTSGLYEQYF.

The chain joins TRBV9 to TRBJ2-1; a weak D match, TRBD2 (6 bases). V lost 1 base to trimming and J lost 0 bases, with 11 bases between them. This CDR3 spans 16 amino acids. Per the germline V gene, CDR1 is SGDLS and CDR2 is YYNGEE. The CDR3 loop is CASSVSSGRSYNEQFF. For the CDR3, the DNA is TGTGCCAGCAGCGTAAGTAGCGGTCGCTCCTACAATGAGCAGTTCTTC. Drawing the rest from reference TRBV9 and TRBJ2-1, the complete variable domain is DSGVTQTPKHLITATGQRVTLRCSPRSGDLSVYWYQQSLDQGLQFLIQYYNGEERAKGNILERFSAQQFPDLHSELNLSSLELGDSALYFCASSVSSGRSYNEQFFGPGTRLTVL.

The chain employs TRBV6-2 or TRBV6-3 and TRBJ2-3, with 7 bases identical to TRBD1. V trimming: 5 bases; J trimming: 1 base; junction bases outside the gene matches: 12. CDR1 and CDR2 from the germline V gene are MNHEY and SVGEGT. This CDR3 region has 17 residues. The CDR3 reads CASSTRTGASGTDTQYF. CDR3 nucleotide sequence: TGTGCCAGCAGTACCCGAACAGGGGCGTCAGGCACAGATACGCAGTATTTT.

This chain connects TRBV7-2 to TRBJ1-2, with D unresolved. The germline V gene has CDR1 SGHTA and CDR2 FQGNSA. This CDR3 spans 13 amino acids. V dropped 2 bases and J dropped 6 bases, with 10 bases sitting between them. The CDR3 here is CASSLPRLDGYTF. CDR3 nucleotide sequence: TGTGCCAGCAGCTTACCTCGGTTGGATGGCTACACCTTC.